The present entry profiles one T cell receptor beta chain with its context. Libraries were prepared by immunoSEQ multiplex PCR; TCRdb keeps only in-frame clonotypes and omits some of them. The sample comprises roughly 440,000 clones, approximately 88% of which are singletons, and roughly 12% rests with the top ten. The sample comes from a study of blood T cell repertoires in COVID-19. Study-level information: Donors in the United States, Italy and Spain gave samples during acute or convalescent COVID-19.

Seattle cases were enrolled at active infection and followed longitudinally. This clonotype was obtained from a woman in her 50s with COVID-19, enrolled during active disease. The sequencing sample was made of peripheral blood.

CDR3 loop: CSVRRGLSYEQYF. The CDR3, as DNA: TGCAGCGTCCGAAGGGGACTCTCCTACGAGCAGTACTTC. This chain connects TRBV29-1 to TRBJ2-7; D might be TRBD2 (6 bases). Germline V gives CDR1 SQVTM, CDR2 ANQGSEA. The CDR3 sequence is 13 residues long. V lost 6 bases, J lost 0 bases, and 12 bases lay in between.